This T cell receptor (beta chain) stems from a study of response to subunit inactivated influenza vaccine. From the RT-PCR reads, TCRdb called clonotypes with MiXCR, one entry per CDR3 protein. The sample records fewer than 650,000 distinct CDR3 sequences, over 10% being singletons. Study-wide findings and caveats: Authors suggested each seasonal influenza vaccination recruits few new T cells.

There are many counts of this clonotype. Its specificity is unknown. The ends were cut back, 0 bases at V and 3 bases at J, with 15 bases in the middle. From germline, CDR1 is LGHDT and CDR2 YNNKEL (reference sequence). The CDR3 contains 17 residues. Sample: PBMCs from blood, taken 40 to 50 days after vaccination. The gene calls are TRBV3-1 and TRBJ1-5; D might be TRBD1 (5 bases). This receptor was obtained from a man in his fifties who received an inactivated influenza vaccine. The CDR3, as DNA: TGTGCCAGCAGCCAAGAATTTCGGGGACCGAACAATCAGCCCCAGCATTTT. Translation: CASSQEFRGPNNQPQHF.